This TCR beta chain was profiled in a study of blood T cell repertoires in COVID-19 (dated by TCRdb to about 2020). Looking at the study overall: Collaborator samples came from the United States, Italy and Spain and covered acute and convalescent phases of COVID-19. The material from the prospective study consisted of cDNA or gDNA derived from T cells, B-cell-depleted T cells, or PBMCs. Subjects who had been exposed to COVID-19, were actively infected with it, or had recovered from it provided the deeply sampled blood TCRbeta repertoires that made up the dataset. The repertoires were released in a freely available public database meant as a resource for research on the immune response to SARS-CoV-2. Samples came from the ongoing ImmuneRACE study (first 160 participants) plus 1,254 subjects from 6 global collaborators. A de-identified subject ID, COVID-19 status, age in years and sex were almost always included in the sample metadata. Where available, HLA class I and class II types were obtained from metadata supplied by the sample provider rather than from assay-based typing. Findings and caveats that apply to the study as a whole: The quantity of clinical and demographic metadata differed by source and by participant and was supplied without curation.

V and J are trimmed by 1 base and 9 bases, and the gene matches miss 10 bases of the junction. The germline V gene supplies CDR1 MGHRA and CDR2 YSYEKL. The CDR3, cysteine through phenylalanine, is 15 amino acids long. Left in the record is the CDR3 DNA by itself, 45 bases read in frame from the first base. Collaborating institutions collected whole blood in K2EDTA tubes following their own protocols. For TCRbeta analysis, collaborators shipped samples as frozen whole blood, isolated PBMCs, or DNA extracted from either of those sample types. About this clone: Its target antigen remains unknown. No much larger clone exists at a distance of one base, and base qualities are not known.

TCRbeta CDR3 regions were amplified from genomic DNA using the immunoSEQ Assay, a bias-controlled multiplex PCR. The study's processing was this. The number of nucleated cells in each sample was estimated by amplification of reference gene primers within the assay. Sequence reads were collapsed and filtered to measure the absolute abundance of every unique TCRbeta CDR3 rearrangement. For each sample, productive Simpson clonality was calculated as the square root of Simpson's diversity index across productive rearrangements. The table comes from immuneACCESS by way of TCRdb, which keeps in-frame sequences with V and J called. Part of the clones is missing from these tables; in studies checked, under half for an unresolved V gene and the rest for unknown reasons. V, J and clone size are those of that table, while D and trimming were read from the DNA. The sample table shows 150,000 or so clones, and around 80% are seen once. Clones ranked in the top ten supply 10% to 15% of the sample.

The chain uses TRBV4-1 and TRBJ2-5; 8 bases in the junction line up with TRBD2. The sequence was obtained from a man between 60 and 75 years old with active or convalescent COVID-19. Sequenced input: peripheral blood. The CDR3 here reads CASSQVATGGGPQYF. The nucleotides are TGCGCCAGCAGCCAAGTTGCGACCGGCGGGGGGCCCCAGTACTTC.